This TCR beta chain derives from a study of T cell responses to AZD1222 COVID-19 vaccine. Regarding the study as a whole: Most donors were white British, females outnumbered males, and clonal diversity was possibly underestimated. The breadth and depth of Spike-specific TCRs increased once two AZD1222 doses had been given. Variant regions that are unmutated are reportedly the target of nearly half of spike-specific TCRs. Researchers report vaccine-associated CD4 TCRs spanning spike, with dominance at 160-218 and 743-854.

The method was immunoSEQ multiplex PCR; TCRdb's version includes in-frame clones alone and lacks a portion of them. The repertoire holds approximately 150,000 clones, with 86% as singletons. This clone was observed once. Its antigen is not known. Germline V gene sequence: CDR1 LNHDA, CDR2 SQIVND (reference sequence). J lost 5 bases, V lost 3 bases, and 8 bases had no gene match. The CDR3 spans 17 residues. This chain uses TRBV19 with TRBJ2-2, with 11 bases aligning to TRBD1. The source material was peripheral blood, sampled 28 days after the second AZD1222 dose. This clonotype was obtained from an adult who received the AZD1222 COVID-19 vaccine. The CDR3 protein is CASSMTAGTGGTGELFF. The CDR3 DNA is TGTGCCAGTAGTATGACGGCCGGGACAGGGGGGACCGGGGAGCTGTTTTTT.